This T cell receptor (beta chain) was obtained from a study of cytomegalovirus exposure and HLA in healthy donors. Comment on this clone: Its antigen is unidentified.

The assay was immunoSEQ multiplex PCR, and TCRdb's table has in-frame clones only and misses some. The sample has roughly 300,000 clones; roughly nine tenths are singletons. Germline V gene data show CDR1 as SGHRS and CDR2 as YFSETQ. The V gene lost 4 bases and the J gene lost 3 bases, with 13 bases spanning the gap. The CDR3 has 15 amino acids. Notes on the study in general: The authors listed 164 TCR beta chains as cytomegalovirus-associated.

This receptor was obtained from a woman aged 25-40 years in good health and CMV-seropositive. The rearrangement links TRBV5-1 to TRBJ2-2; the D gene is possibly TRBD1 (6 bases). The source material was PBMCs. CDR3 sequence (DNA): TGCGCCAGCAGCCTTACGGACAGCTACACCGGGGAGCTGTTTTTT. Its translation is CASSLTDSYTGELFF.